These T cell receptor beta chains were read from a single sample in a study of blood T cell repertoires in COVID-19. Method: immunoSEQ multiplex PCR; TCRdb's copy keeps in-frame clones and lacks some. Found here are 95,000 to 110,000 clones, roughly 85% of them singletons; the top ten hold under 4%. Sample: peripheral blood. These receptor sequences come from a man aged 50 or older in a cohort sampled during active COVID-19. Both conserved end residues are part of each CDR3. Each record gives: V gene, clone size, J gene, D gene, CDR3 DNA, CDR3 protein. The D gene is left open where the match is weak. Not all rows give a size; the values are once, few, many and, for expanded clones, a class.

V: TRBV6-2/TRBV6-3
size: NA
J: TRBJ2-2
D: NA
DNA: TGTGCCAGCAGTTACGGAGGGTACCCCGGGGAGCTGTTTTTT
CDR3: CASSYGGYPGELFF

V: TRBV2
size: NA
J: TRBJ2-7
D: NA
DNA: TGTGCCAGCAGCCCCGGAAGTGGGAGAACCTACGAGCAGTACTTC
CDR3: CASSPGSGRTYEQYF

V: TRBV5-1
size: NA
J: TRBJ2-5
D: NA
DNA: TGCGCCAGCAGCCAGGGGGCTAGCGGGGTAAAAGAGACCCAGTACTTC
CDR3: CASSQGASGVKETQYF

V: TRBV6-5
size: few
J: TRBJ1-3
D: TRBD1
DNA: TGTGCCAGCAGGCCCCTGACAGGGTTAGGAAACACCATATATTTT
CDR3: CASRPLTGLGNTIYF

V: TRBV18
size: NA
J: TRBJ1-6
D: NA
DNA: TGTGCCAGCTCACCCCTCATGAGAAGCTCCTATAATTCACCCCTCCACTTT
CDR3: CASSPLMRSSYNSPLHF

V: TRBV2
size: NA
J: TRBJ1-1
D: NA
DNA: TGTGCCAGCAGCAAACTAGGGAGTTCATTAGGCCTTGAAGCTTTCTTT
CDR3: CASSKLGSSLGLEAFF

V: TRBV6-6
size: NA
J: TRBJ1-4
D: NA
DNA: TGTGCCAGCAGTCTCAAATCAGAAAAACTGTTTTTT
CDR3: CASSLKSEKLFF

V: TRBV28
size: NA
J: TRBJ1-1
D: NA
DNA: TGTGCCAGCAGTCCACGGGGGGAGATGTTGAACACTGAAGCTTTCTTT
CDR3: CASSPRGEMLNTEAFF

V: TRBV5-4
size: NA
J: TRBJ1-1
D: NA
DNA: TGTGCCAGCAGCGGTAGGGGGAGGAACACTGAAGCTTTCTTT
CDR3: CASSGRGRNTEAFF

V: TRBV19
size: NA
J: TRBJ1-6
D: TRBD1
DNA: TGTGCCAGTAGTCCCTGGACAGGGGCGAATTCACCCCTCCACTTT
CDR3: CASSPWTGANSPLHF

V: TRBV13
size: once
J: TRBJ2-6
D: TRBD2
DNA: TGTGCCAGCAGCTCCTTACTAGCGGGGGGGATCTCTGGGGCCAACGTCCTGACTTTC
CDR3: CASSSLLAGGISGANVLTF

V: TRBV13
size: NA
J: TRBJ1-1
D: TRBD1
DNA: TGTGCCAGCAGTCGGGACAGGGGAATGAACACTGAAGCTTTCTTT
CDR3: CASSRDRGMNTEAFF

V: TRBV6-6
size: once
J: TRBJ2-7
D: NA
DNA: TGTGCCAGCAGTTACGAGCGCTACGAGCAGTACTTC
CDR3: CASSYERYEQYF

V: TRBV3-1/TRBV3-2
size: few
J: TRBJ1-2
D: TRBD1
DNA: TGTGCCAGCAGCCAGTACTACCGGGACAGGGGAATGTATGGCTACACCTTC
CDR3: CASSQYYRDRGMYGYTF

V: TRBV7-6
size: NA
J: TRBJ2-1
D: TRBD2
DNA: TGTGCCAGCAGGGAGACTAGCGGGGGGGCCGATGAGCAGTTCTTC
CDR3: CASRETSGGADEQFF

V: TRBV7-9
size: NA
J: TRBJ1-2
D: NA
DNA: TGTGCCAGCAGCTTACAAGGTGGCGGTAACTATGGCTACACCTTC
CDR3: CASSLQGGGNYGYTF

V: TRBV2
size: NA
J: TRBJ2-3
D: NA
DNA: TGTGCCAGCAGTGAACGGACAAGCACAGATACGCAGTATTTT
CDR3: CASSERTSTDTQYF

V: TRBV6-5
size: NA
J: TRBJ1-3
D: NA
DNA: TGTGCCAGCAGGTTAGGTGGCGGGAACACCATATATTTT
CDR3: CASRLGGGNTIYF

V: TRBV24-1
size: NA
J: TRBJ1-2
D: TRBD1
DNA: TGTGCCACCAGTGATACCGGGACAGACTATGGCTACACCTTC
CDR3: CATSDTGTDYGYTF

V: TRBV4-3
size: NA
J: TRBJ2-3
D: NA
DNA: TGCGCCAGCAGCCAAGACGGTTCCCGCACAGATACGCAGTATTTT
CDR3: CASSQDGSRTDTQYF

V: TRBV27
size: NA
J: TRBJ2-1
D: TRBD2
DNA: TGTGCCAGCAGTCGACCCGGGACTAGCTTTAATGAGCAGTTCTTC
CDR3: CASSRPGTSFNEQFF

V: TRBV11-2
size: NA
J: TRBJ1-3
D: NA
DNA: TGTGCCAGCATGGAGATCCCTGGAAACACCATATATTTT
CDR3: CASMEIPGNTIYF

V: TRBV28
size: NA
J: TRBJ1-6
D: NA
DNA: TGTGCCAGCAGCGTCCCGCGACAGTCTTCACCCCTCCACTTT
CDR3: CASSVPRQSSPLHF

V: TRBV6-5
size: NA
J: TRBJ2-7
D: NA
DNA: TGTGCCAGCAGTTACTCGGGCAGGGGCTCCTACGAGCAGTACTTC
CDR3: CASSYSGRGSYEQYF

V: TRBV9
size: NA
J: TRBJ1-1
D: TRBD1
DNA: TGTGCCAGCAGCGTGACCAGGGGGAGCACTGAAGCTTTCTTT
CDR3: CASSVTRGSTEAFF

V: TRBV7-8
size: once
J: TRBJ1-3
D: NA
DNA: TGTGCCAGCAGCCCTCGGGGGGGCGGAACTGGAAACACCATATATTTT
CDR3: CASSPRGGGTGNTIYF

V: TRBV5-1
size: once
J: TRBJ2-7
D: TRBD2
DNA: TGCGCCAGCAGGAGCGGGGCGACCTACGAGCAGTACTTC
CDR3: CASRSGATYEQYF

V: TRBV9
size: NA
J: TRBJ2-2
D: TRBD1
DNA: TGTGCCAGCAGCGTAACCCAGACAGGGGGCACCGGGGAGCTGTTTTTT
CDR3: CASSVTQTGGTGELFF